This TCR beta chain was retrieved from a study of graft-versus-host responses after intestinal transplantation (dated by TCRdb to the early 2020s). Concerning the study at large: The transplants that recipients got were multivisceral, liver-intestinal, or isolated intestinal. Every recipient was given anti-thymocyte globulin induction, followed by 2 to 3 years of maintenance tacrolimus and steroids. After intestinal transplantation, graft-versus-host and host-versus-graft alloreactive T cell clones in the graft, circulation and bone marrow were tracked using bulk TCR-beta CDR3 sequencing. Alloreactive clones were identified by sequencing pre-transplant mixed lymphocyte reaction products and comparing them with unstimulated pre-transplant donor and recipient T cells. The cohort enrolled fewer than 25 intestinal transplant recipients including one retransplant, and a few patients lacking pretransplant specimens were excluded. Donor T cell macrochimerism was defined as a peak of at least 4% donor T cells among recipient peripheral blood mononuclear cells. Samples from a few later patients were sequenced in-house on an Illumina MiSeq with MiXCR processing rather than by the commercial service.

The library was produced with the immunoSEQ multiplex PCR assay. For most patients, genomic DNA was isolated with the Qiagen DNeasy Blood and Tissue Kit and shipped frozen to Adaptive Biotechnologies for TCR sequencing. For most patients, high-throughput TCR-beta CDR3 sequencing of genomic DNA was performed by Adaptive Biotechnologies. The paper's data handling went like this. Adaptive's ImmunoSEQ software supplied the TCR sequencing data for under 20 patients, while MiXCR and VDJtools were used to process a few other patients. To correct CD4 versus CD8 sorting errors, sequences present in both subsets at a frequency ratio below 5:1 were removed. CDR3 nucleotide sequences shared between donor and recipient were removed because their origin could not be assigned. To count as alloreactive, a clone needed at least 2-fold expansion over unstimulated cells and a minimum CFSE-low frequency of 0.002% (template counts) or 0.001% (read counts). Clones were considered mappable if detected in sequenced pre-transplant spleen, lymph node, or MLR CFSE-low populations of the donor or recipient. Cumulative frequency of alloreactive clones was calculated as a percentage of all sequences weighted by copy number. TCRdb carries this immuneACCESS record with in-frame sequences only. Its versions omit some clonotypes, under half of them owing to an unresolved V gene in the studies checked, with the rest unexplained. V and J calls and clone size are those listed in that table; D and trimming were worked out from the DNA. The sample table contains about 97,000 clones; only one count was recorded for roughly 89% of them. The leading ten clones occupy roughly 0.2% of the sample.

Findings and caveats that apply to the study as a whole: High GvH to HvG T cell clonal ratios were observed in the allografts of patients with donor T cell macrochimerism. GvH clones were detected in recipient bone marrow, and some of these GvH clones were observed earlier in ileal mucosa or blood, consistent with an intestinal mucosal origin. Peak levels of circulating GvH clones were associated with declines in HvG clones early after transplant. The conclusions were limited by the relatively low number and heterogeneity of the intestinal transplant patients.

Taken with the paper, the label for time point translates to: cells obtained before transplantation from donor or recipient. CD3+CD4+ and CD3+CD8+ populations were FACS-sorted from unstimulated pre-transplant donor and recipient cells taken from spleen or lymph nodes. From the germline V gene, CDR1 is MNHEY and CDR2 is SVGAGI. Inclusive of the bounding cysteine and phenylalanine, the CDR3 is 15 residues long. CDR3 DNA only is kept here, 45 bases in frame from base 1. Ends trimmed: V by 6 bases, J by 2 bases; bases unmatched to a gene: 6. As regards this clone: Its antigen target is currently unknown. There are no base qualities to consult, and no much larger clone falls within one base.

Here the chain combines TRBV6-5 and TRBJ1-5; TRBD1 aligns with 8 central bases. Sequenced here: unstimulated CD4+ T cells sorted from spleen or lymph node cells, sampled before transplant. This sequence was found in a human donor who was the organ donor for an intestinal transplant. The CDR3 protein sequence reads: CASSRTGRGNQPQHF. The nucleotides are TGTGCCAGCAGCCGGACAGGGCGAGGCAATCAGCCCCAGCATTTT.